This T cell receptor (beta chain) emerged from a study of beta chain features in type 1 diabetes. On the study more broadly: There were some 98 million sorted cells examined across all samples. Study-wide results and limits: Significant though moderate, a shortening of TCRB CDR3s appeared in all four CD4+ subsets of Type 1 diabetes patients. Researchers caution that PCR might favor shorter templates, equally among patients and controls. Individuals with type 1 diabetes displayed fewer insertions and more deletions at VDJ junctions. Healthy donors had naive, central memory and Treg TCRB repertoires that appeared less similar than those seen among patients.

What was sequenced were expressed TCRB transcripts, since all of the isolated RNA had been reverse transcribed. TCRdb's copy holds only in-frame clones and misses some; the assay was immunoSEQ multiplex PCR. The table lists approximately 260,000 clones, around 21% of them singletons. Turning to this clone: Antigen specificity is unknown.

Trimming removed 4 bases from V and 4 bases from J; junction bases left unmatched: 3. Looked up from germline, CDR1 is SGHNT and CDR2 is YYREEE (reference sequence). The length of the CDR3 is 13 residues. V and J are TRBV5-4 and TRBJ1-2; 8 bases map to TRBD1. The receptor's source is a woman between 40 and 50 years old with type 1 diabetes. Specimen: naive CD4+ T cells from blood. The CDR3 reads CASSGQGLYGYTF. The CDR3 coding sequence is TGTGCCAGCAGCGGACAGGGCCTCTATGGCTACACCTTC.